Sequencing of this T cell receptor (beta chain) was carried out in a study of monozygotic twins with inflammatory bowel disease. Study-wide results and limits: Healthy co-twins had higher TCRbeta inverse Simpson diversity than their IBD twins.

TCRdb reanalyzed the 5' RACE reads, giving one entry per CDR3 protein sequence and no DNA. The clone table shows around 150,000 distinct CDR3 sequences, with the ten largest holding 2.4%. For this clonotype: Its target is not known.

The germline V gene has CDR1 MNHEY and CDR2 SMNVEV (reference sequence). The CDR3 extends over 13 amino acids. V gene TRBV27 combines with J gene TRBJ2-7; TCRdb gives TRBD1 as the D gene, but with no DNA this cannot be confirmed. The specimen sequenced was blood. The sequence was obtained from a human donor with ulcerative colitis or Crohn's disease, or a healthy co-twin of an affected twin (not recorded which). CDR3 sequence reads: CATGGQGAYEQYF.